The 15 T cell receptor beta chains below come from one sample, sequenced in a study of CD8 T cells in ankylosing spondylitis. TCRdb itself ran the 5' RACE reads through MiXCR, one entry per CDR3 protein. The profile shows roughly 250,000 distinct CDR3 sequences, around 7.8% of them singletons. What was sequenced was blood, either unsorted or a sorted T cell fraction (not recorded which). These receptors all come from a male donor with ankylosing spondylitis or in good health (not recorded which).

In this sample, this clonotype turned up many times. This rearrangement joins TRBV24-1 to TRBJ2-1; 7 positions match TRBD1. The CDR3 runs 16 residues. Per germline, CDR1 KGHDR and CDR2 SFDVKD. J was trimmed by 4 bases and V by 4 bases; bases with no gene match: 9. The CDR3 DNA follows: TGTGCCACCAGTGACTTCCCGGGACAGCCTTACAATGAGCAGTTCTTC. Its protein is CATSDFPGQPYNEQFF.

This chain links TRBV20-1 with TRBJ2-2; D assignment may be TRBD1 or TRBD2 (5 bases each). CDR1 is DFQATT and CDR2 is SNEGSKA in the germline V gene (reference sequence). Deletions cut 3 bases from V and 3 bases from J, with 14 bases between. The CDR3 sequence is 15 residues long. CDR3 sequence: CSASGQGPYTGELFF. The CDR3 region has the DNA TGCAGTGCTAGTGGGCAGGGACCCTACACCGGGGAGCTGTTTTTT.

The CDR3 sequence: CASSSGSSSSGYEQYF. The CDR3 DNA sequence: TGTGCCAGCAGCTCAGGATCGAGTTCCTCGGGGTACGAGCAGTACTTC. The chain employs TRBV7-2 and TRBJ2-7, with D possibly TRBD2 on 5 matching bases. CDR1 and CDR2 (germline): SGHTA, FQGNSA. V was trimmed by 4 bases and J by 4 bases, leaving 20 bases between them. The CDR3 contains 16 residues.

This clonotype was seen only a few times. This chain connects TRBV6-2 or TRBV6-3 to TRBJ1-5; TRBD1 matches at 9 bases. Germline CDR1 MNHEY, CDR2 SVGEGT. CDR3 length: 17 amino acids. V lost 2 bases to trimming and J lost 0 bases; unmatched junction nucleotides: 5. DNA for the CDR3: TGTGCCAGCAGTTACGGGACAGGGAGATATAGCAATCAGCCCCAGCATTTT. Its protein product is CASSYGTGRYSNQPQHF.

The V gene is TRBV7-2, the J gene TRBJ2-1, with 10 bases matching TRBD2. The CDR3 extends over 15 amino acids. Germline values: CDR1 SGHTA, CDR2 FQGNSA. Trimming removed 1 base from V and 9 bases from J; junction bases left unmatched: 6. CDR3 sequence reads: CASSLGGTSVGEQFF. The CDR3 region has the DNA TGTGCCAGCAGCTTAGGGGGGACTAGCGTGGGTGAGCAGTTCTTC. Looking up the rest from reference TRBV7-2 and TRBJ2-1 gives the full variable domain: GAGVSQSPSNKVTEKGKDVELRCDPISGHTALYWYRQSLGQGLEFLIYFQGNSAPDKSGLPSDRFSAERTGGSVSTLTIQRTQQEDSAVYLCASSLGGTSVGEQFFGPGTRLTVL.

This sequence joins TRBV30 and TRBJ1-6; 12 bases match TRBD1. V lost 2 bases to trimming and J lost 10 bases; unmatched junction nucleotides: 6. CDR3 length: 15 amino acids. The germline CDR1 and CDR2 sequences are GTSNPN and SVGIG (reference sequence). The DNA for the CDR3 is TGTGCCTGGAGTCCAAAAGGGACAGGGGGCTCACCCCTCCACTTT. This gives the protein CAWSPKGTGGSPLHF. The full variable domain, completed using reference TRBV30 and TRBJ1-6, is SQTIHQWPATLVQPVGSPLSLECTVEGTSNPNLYWYRQAAGRGLQLLFYSVGIGQISSEVPQNLSASRPQDRQFILSSKKLLLSDSGFYLCAWSPKGTGGSPLHFGNGTRLTVT.

Points on this clonotype: The CDR3 end shows no conserved phenylalanine or tryptophan, and so a read error is likely. The chain couples TRBV20-1 to TRBJ1-4; possible D gene TRBD1, 5 bases. The CDR3 loop spans 13 amino acids. CDR1 is DFQATT and CDR2 is SNEGSKA in the germline V gene (reference sequence). Between the trimmed V and J ends, which lost 3 bases and 14 bases, there was a span of 19 bases. The CDR3 is CSARGEMGGRLFL. The CDR3 bases are TGCAGTGCTAGGGGGGAGATGGGGGGACGTCTGTTTTTA.

The genes are TRBV7-9 and TRBJ1-2; possibly TRBD1 for D (5 bases). CDR1 is SEHNR and CDR2 is FQNEAQ in the germline V gene (reference sequence). CDR3 length equals 13 residues. V was clipped by 4 bases and J by 5 bases, with 11 bases between them. The CDR3 spells CASSSGTPYGYTF. As DNA, the CDR3 is TGTGCCAGCAGCTCCGGGACCCCATATGGCTACACCTTC.

The chain combines TRBV12-3 or TRBV12-4 with TRBJ1-2, with 7 nucleotides matching TRBD1. The CDR3 sequence is 16 residues long. V was pared by 4 bases and J by 1 base, with 9 bases of the junction left unmatched. The CDR3 DNA sequence: TGTGCCAGCAGTTCTAGGGGACAGCCAGTTAACTATGGCTACACCTTC. As protein: CASSSRGQPVNYGYTF.

This clonotype has just a few counts. The chain has TRBV5-1 and TRBJ1-3; D uncertain. Germline V gene lookup returns CDR1 SGHRS and CDR2 YFSETQ. The length of the CDR3 is 14 residues. V lost 2 bases and J 4 bases, leaving 10 bases between the germline ends. This chain's CDR3 is CASSFVGYGNTIYF. The CDR3 DNA is TGCGCCAGCAGCTTTGTGGGGTACGGAAACACCATATATTTT.

This clonotype appeared many times. J is TRBJ1-1 and V is TRBV7-9; D is perhaps TRBD1 (5 bases). The CDR3 has 15 residues. V lost 4 bases and J lost 0, with 12 bases in between. Germline V gene lookup returns CDR1 SEHNR and CDR2 FQNEAQ (reference sequence). The CDR3 DNA sequence: TGTGCCAGCAGCTCCCGGCGGGGCCTGAACACTGAAGCTTTCTTT. Its protein is CASSSRRGLNTEAFF.

This clonotype showed up just a few times. The rearrangement links TRBV6-1 to TRBJ1-6; D gene unclear. The CDR3 is 17 amino acids. Between the trimmed V and J ends, which lost 0 bases and 3 bases, there was a span of 12 bases. Per the germline V gene, CDR1 is MNHNS and CDR2 is SASEGT. The CDR3 here is CASSEAFGGGYNSPLHF. The CDR3 region has the DNA TGTGCCAGCAGTGAAGCGTTCGGAGGAGGCTATAATTCACCCCTCCACTTT.

Points on this clonotype: One base away lies a much larger clone, so this may be a sequencing read error. The rearrangement links TRBV27 to TRBJ2-1, with TRBD1 matching over 7 bases. CDR1 is MNHEY, CDR2 SMNVEV, per germline (reference sequence). The CDR3 length is 14 residues. The CDR3 loop is CSSSTGADYNEQFF. The DNA for the CDR3 is TGTTCCAGCAGCACAGGGGCCGATTACAATGAGCAGTTCTTC.

This clonotype was recorded many times. This sequence joins TRBV20-1 and TRBJ1-1; D might be TRBD1 (5 bases). Trimming cost V 5 bases and J 8 bases, with 12 bases left between them. The CDR3 spans 11 residues. CDR1 and CDR2 from the germline V gene are DFQATT and SNEGSKA (reference sequence). CDR3 residues: CSAGGTGEAFF. CDR3 nucleotides: TGCAGTGCTGGCGGGACCGGCGAAGCTTTCTTT.

This clonotype appeared many times. V gene TRBV29-1 combines with J gene TRBJ1-1; TRBD1 matches 11 bases. V shed 7 bases and J 11 bases; nucleotides not matched to a gene: 15. There are 14 residues in the CDR3. Looked up from germline, CDR1 is SQVTM and CDR2 is ANQGSEA. CDR3 DNA: TGCAGCGCTTGGAGGACAGGGGGCGGACGAATGGCTTTCTTT. Its protein product is CSAWRTGGGRMAFF.